The sequence of this T cell receptor beta chain was determined in a study of blood T cells in healthy people across ages. Germline lookup yields CDR1 SQVTM and CDR2 ANQGSEA. The CDR3 contains 16 residues. The V and J ends lost 4 bases and 4 bases, in that order; junction bases with no gene match: 10. A second PCR of 7 to 11 cycles used a sample-barcoded 5' primer and a J-beta primer mix. TCRdb re-called the 5' RACE reads through MiXCR, storing one row per CDR3 protein. The table shows some 1.5 million distinct CDR3 sequences, with roughly 27% occurring only once. Study findings and constraints: A conclusive naive versus antigen-experienced comparison was prevented by the unsorted PBMCs. Long-lived donors had more naive CD4+ cells and higher diversity than aged donors. A roughly linear age-dependent decrease characterized TCR beta diversity per million T cells.

Each sample gave at least 6.5 million isolated PBMCs. On this clonotype: The antigen remains unidentified.

The sequenced sample consisted of blood. This sequence joins TRBV29-1 and TRBJ2-3; 11 bases are a match to TRBD2. This clonotype originated in a woman aged 25 to 39 in good health. As DNA, the CDR3 is TGCAGCGTTGTCGTCCTAGCGGGGGGTCTCTCAGATACGCAGTATTTT. Translation: CSVVVLAGGLSDTQYF.